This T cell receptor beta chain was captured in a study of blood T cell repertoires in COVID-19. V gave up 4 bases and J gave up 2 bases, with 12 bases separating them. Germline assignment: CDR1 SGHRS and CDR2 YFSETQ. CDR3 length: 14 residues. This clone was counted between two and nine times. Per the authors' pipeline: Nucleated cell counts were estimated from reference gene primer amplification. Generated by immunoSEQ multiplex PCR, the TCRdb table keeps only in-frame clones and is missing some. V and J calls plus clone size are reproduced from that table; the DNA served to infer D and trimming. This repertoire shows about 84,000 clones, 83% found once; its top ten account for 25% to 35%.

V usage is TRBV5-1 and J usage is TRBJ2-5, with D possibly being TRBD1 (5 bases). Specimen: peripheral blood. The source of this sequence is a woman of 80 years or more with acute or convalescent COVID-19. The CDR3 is CASSPRQPQETQYF. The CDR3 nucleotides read TGCGCCAGCAGCCCTAGACAGCCACAAGAGACCCAGTACTTC.